This TCR beta chain was profiled in a study of blood T cells in healthy people across ages. This clonotype was counted only a few times. Drawing of peripheral blood yielded ten milliliters from each donor. At least 6 micrograms of total RNA were extracted per sample. For the second PCR, which ran for about 7 to 12 cycles, a sample-barcoded 5' primer and a J-beta primer mix were used. Samples each returned at least 2.5 million CDR3-containing paired-end reads. TCRdb re-called the 5' RACE reads through MiXCR, storing one row per CDR3 protein. The sample lists 540,000 or so distinct CDR3 sequences, under 30% occurring once. The CDR3 runs to 16 residues. The germline V gene encodes CDR1 MNHGY and CDR2 SVAAGI. These records were also assigned to another study, of T cells of mothers and their children. That paper notes: The second PCR's M1S primer added sample barcodes and 2-4 random nucleotides.

The source of this sequence is a boy aged 5-17 years in good health. Source material: blood. The rearrangement uses TRBV6-9 and TRBJ2-7, with TRBD1 matching 7 bases. The end of the DNA is better explained by TRBJ2-5, so the J call may be wrong. The CDR3: CASSPRVGQAQETQYF. The CDR3 DNA sequence: TGTGCCAGCAGCCCTAGGGTCGGACAGGCTCAAGAGACCCAGTACTTC.